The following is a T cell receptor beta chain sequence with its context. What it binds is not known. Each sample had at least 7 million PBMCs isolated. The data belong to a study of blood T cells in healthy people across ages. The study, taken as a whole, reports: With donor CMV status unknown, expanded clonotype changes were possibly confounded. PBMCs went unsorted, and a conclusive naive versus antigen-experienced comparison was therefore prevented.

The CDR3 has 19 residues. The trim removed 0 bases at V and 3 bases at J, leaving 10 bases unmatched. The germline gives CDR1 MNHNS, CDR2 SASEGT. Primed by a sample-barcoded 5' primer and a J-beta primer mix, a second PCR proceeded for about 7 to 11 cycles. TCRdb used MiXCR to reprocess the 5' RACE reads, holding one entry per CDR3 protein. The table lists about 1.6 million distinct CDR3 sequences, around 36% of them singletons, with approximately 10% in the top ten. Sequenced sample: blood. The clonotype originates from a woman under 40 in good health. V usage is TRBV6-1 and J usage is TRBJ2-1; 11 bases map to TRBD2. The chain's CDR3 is CASSEAPPRGLAVYNEQFF. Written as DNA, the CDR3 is TGTGCCAGCAGTGAAGCCCCGCCCAGGGGACTAGCGGTCTACAATGAGCAGTTCTTC.